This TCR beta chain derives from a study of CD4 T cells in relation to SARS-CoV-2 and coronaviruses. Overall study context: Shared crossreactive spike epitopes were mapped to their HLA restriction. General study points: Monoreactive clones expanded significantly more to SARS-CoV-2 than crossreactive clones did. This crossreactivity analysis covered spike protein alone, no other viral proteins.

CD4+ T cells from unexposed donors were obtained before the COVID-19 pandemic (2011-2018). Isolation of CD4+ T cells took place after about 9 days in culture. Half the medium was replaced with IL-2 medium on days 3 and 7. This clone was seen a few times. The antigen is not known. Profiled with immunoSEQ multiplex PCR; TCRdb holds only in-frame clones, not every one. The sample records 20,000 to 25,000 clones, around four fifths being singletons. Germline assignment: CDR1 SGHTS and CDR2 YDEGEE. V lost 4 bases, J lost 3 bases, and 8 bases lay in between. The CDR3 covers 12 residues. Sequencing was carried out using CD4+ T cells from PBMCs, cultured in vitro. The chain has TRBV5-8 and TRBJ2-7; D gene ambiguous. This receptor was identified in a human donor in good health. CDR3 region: CASSREFYEQYF. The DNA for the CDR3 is TGTGCCAGCAGCCGCGAATTCTACGAGCAGTACTTC.